This TCR beta chain was identified during a study of metastatic and nonmetastatic thyroid tumors. Study at large: Repertoire comparisons spanned blood and tumor or nodule tissue from malignant and benign thyroid patients. Regarding the study as a whole: The reported finding was significantly higher TCR beta diversity in malignant thyroid tumors relative to benign nodules, in blood and tumor.

Thyroid surgery had not been preceded by any treatment in any patient. The germline gives CDR1 KGHSH, CDR2 LQKENI. Trimming shortened V by 2 bases and J by 5 bases, and 12 bases separated the two germline ends. The length of the CDR3 is 14 residues. This clone turned up a few times. The target antigen is unknown. In the original analysis: Built for papillary thyroid cancer, a distant-metastasis classifier drew on CDR3 differences across clinicopathological groups. TCRdb re-analyzed the PCR reads using MiXCR. The V and J calls reflect TCRdb's pipeline rather than the authors' work. The sample lists tens of thousands of clones; roughly an eighth were seen once.

The sequencing sample was made of blood. This TCR was sampled from a male donor with papillary thyroid cancer or a benign thyroid nodule (not recorded which). Some clones in this sample may be carry-over from other donors' samples. The V and J genes are TRBV18 and TRBJ1-1, with D unclear. This CDR3 is CASSPRADRTEAFF. The DNA of the CDR3 is TGTGCCAGCTCACCAAGGGCCGATAGGACTGAAGCTTTCTTT.